This TCR beta chain was sequenced for a study of Ad26.COV2.S vaccination and SARS-CoV-2 variants. Trimming shortened V by 7 bases and J by 4 bases, and 13 bases separated the two germline ends. Germline V gene sequence: CDR1 MNHEY, CDR2 SVGAGI. The CDR3 covers 13 residues. Turning to this clone: Its specificity is not known.

The treatment was: some 20 received Ad26.COV2.S at low or high dose, single or two shots; several received placebo; per-sample allocation not given. Collection of the samples took place on day 63 after the first injection of vaccine or placebo. Using immunoSEQ multiplex PCR, the repertoire was profiled, and TCRdb retains in-frame clones only, with some absent. The table includes approximately 410,000 clones, around 92% detected once. Study-wide results and limits: While placebo recipients had lower spike-specific TCR breadth, vaccine recipients had more. Following vaccination, spike-specific CD8+ and CD4+ T cell responses reportedly exhibited substantial breadth.

This chain links TRBV6-5 with TRBJ1-1, with D possibly being TRBD1 (5 bases). The specimen was peripheral blood, collected in a trial of Ad26.COV2.S vaccine versus placebo. The source is a person between 18 and 59 years old who received the Ad26.COV2.S COVID-19 vaccine or a placebo. The CDR3 DNA follows: TGTGCCAGCATTGGGGGTTGGGTCACTGAAGCTTTCTTT. Its translation is CASIGGWVTEAFF.